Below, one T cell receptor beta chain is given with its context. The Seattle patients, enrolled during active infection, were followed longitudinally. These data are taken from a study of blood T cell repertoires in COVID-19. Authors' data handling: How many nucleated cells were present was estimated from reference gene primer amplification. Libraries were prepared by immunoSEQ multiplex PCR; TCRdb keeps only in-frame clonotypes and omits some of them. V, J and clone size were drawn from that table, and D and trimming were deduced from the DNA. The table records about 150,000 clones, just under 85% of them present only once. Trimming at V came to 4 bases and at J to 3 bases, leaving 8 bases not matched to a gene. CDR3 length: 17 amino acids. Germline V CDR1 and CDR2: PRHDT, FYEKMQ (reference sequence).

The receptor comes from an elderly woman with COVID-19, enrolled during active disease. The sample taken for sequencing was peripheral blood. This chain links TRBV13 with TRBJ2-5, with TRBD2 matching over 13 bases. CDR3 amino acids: CASSSRAGLAGEETQYF. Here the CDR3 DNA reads TGTGCCAGCAGCTCCCGCGCAGGACTAGCGGGGGAAGAGACCCAGTACTTC.